This T cell receptor (beta chain) came from a study of control samples from healthy donors and cancer patients (TCRdb year 2020). Sequences MNHEY (CDR1) and SMNVEV (CDR2) are obtained from the germline V gene (reference sequence). V is pruned by 2 bases and J by 8 bases, leaving 7 bases of the junction without a gene match. Measured from the cysteine to the phenylalanine, the CDR3 is 15 residues long. Only CDR3 DNA remains: 45 bases, in frame from the first base. Concerning this clone itself: The target of this receptor is not known. There are no base qualities to consult, and no much larger clone falls within one base.

Library creation used the immunoSEQ multiplex PCR assay. As stored in TCRdb, this immuneACCESS dataset retains in-frame rearrangements with V and J assigned. A fraction of the clones does not appear; measured against another copy, unresolved V genes explain less than half of the discrepancy, and the remainder lacks a known reason. Within this sample are some 120,000 clones, with around 87% of them counted one time only. The biggest ten clones account for 2.5% to 3.5% of the sample. The TCR was taken from a man between 60 and 70 years old in good health. Sequenced sample: blood. Recombination connected TRBV27 to TRBJ1-2; 11 central nucleotides agree with TRBD1. The CDR3 reads CASSLGTGGSRGYTF. The nucleotide sequence reads as follows: TGTGCCAGCAGTTTAGGGACAGGGGGATCGCGGGGCTACACCTTC.